Listed here is a single T cell receptor beta chain. Read coverage stops 3 residues before the CDR3 terminus; the germline J gene supplies the remainder. Germline lookup yields CDR1 DFQATT and CDR2 SNEGSKA (reference sequence). The CDR3 runs 13 residues. Trimming took off 6 bases at V and 2 bases at J, with 14 bases between the two ends. The data originate from a study of T cells in women clearing cervical HPV infection. As for the study in general: Controls' single incident HPV16 infection cleared within 12 months without precancer. Blood came at first lesion visit for cases, post-clearance for controls.

Generated by immunoSEQ multiplex PCR, the TCRdb table keeps only in-frame clones and is missing some. Its table records some 43,000 clones. This clonotype was sampled from a woman between 18 and 70 years old with a cervical HPV16 infection that either progressed to CIN3+ or cleared (not recorded which). This chain links TRBV20-1 with TRBJ2-7; D not resolved. Sequencing was carried out using blood buffy coat. The DNA read from the CDR3 is TGCAGTGCCCATCCCGGCGGTACCTACGAG. It translates to CSAHPGGTYE. The complete CDR3 protein is CSAHPGGTYEQYF.